The present entry profiles one TCR beta chain with its context. The antigen remains unidentified. Individually, cDNA molecules had unique molecular identifiers attached to them. From the 5' RACE reads, TCRdb called clonotypes with MiXCR, one entry per CDR3 protein. The sample has some 73,000 distinct CDR3 sequences, roughly 12% seen once. The germline V gene encodes CDR1 SEHNR and CDR2 FQNEAQ (reference sequence). This CDR3 comprises 16 residues. V lost 4 bases to trimming and J lost 1 base, with 14 bases between them. The sample comes from a study of early T cells in non-severe SARS-CoV-2 infection. Study in general: RNA in bulk from unsorted whole blood was sequenced, and chains were unpaired.

Findings and caveats of the study: VDJdb matches were skewed toward anti-spike CD8 T cell responses.

The chain joins TRBV7-9 to TRBJ1-5, with TRBD1 as a possible D gene (5 bases). Sequences were obtained from whole blood. The sequence was obtained from an adult who was a healthcare worker with PCR-confirmed SARS-CoV-2 infection or an uninfected control (not recorded which). Written as DNA, the CDR3 is TGTGCCAGCAGCTCAGAGGCAGGGCAAAGCAATCAGCCCCAGCATTTT. This gives the protein CASSSEAGQSNQPQHF.